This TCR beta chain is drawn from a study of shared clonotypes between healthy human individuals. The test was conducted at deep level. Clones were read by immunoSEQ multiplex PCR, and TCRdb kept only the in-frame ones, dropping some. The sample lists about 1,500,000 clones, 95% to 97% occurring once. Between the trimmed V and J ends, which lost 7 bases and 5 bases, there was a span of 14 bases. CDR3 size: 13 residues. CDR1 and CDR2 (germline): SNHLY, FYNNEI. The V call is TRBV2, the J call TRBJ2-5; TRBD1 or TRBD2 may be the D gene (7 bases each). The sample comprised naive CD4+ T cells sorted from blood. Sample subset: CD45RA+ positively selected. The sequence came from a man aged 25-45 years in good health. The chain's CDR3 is CASIQGRGETQYF. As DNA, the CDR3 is TGTGCCAGCATACAGGGGAGGGGGGAGACCCAGTACTTC.